This T cell receptor beta chain was identified during a study of blood T cell repertoires in COVID-19. Study at large: Spain, Italy and the United States supplied samples that represented acute and convalescent COVID-19. From T cells, B-cell-depleted T cells, or PBMCs came the material, which was cDNA or gDNA.

In the original processing: Estimates of nucleated cell counts were drawn from the amplification of reference gene primers. TCRdb's copy holds only in-frame clones and misses some; the assay was immunoSEQ multiplex PCR. The V and J calls and the clone size are those of that table, but D and trimming were determined from the DNA. The sample carries roughly 250,000 clones, about 83% recorded once. Per the germline V gene, CDR1 is WNHNN and CDR2 is SYGVQD (reference sequence). The CDR3 has 16 amino acids. The J segment lost 5 bases and the V segment lost 3 bases, leaving 10 bases of the junction unmatched.

Sequenced material: peripheral blood. The sequence came from a human donor in a cohort sampled during active COVID-19. V gene TRBV10-1 combines with J gene TRBJ2-7; the match to TRBD2 covers 10 bases. This CDR3 is CASSDPVEREGNEQYF. The CDR3 DNA follows: TGCGCCAGCAGTGACCCTGTGGAGCGGGAGGGGAACGAGCAGTACTTC.